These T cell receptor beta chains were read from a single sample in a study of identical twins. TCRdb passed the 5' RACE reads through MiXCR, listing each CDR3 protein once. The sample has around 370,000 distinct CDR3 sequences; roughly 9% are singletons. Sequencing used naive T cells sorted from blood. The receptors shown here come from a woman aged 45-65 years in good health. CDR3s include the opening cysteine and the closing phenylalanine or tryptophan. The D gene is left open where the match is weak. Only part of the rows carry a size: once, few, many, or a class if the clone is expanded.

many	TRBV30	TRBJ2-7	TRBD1	CAWSLGTGVDEQYF	TGTGCCTGGAGTTTGGGGACAGGGGTGGACGAGCAGTACTTC
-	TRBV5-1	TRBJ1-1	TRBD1	CASSLTGALRETEAFF	TGCGCCAGCAGCTTGACAGGGGCCTTAAGAGAGACTGAAGCTTTCTTT
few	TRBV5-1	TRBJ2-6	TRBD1	CASGTGSSTGANVLTF	TGCGCCAGTGGGACAGGGAGTTCGACTGGGGCCAACGTCCTGACTTTC
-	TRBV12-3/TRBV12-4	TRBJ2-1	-	CASSLAPTWDNEQFF	TGTGCCAGCAGTTTAGCGCCGACTTGGGACAATGAGCAGTTCTTC
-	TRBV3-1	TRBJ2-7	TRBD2	CASSLGASGNYEQYF	TGTGCCAGCAGCCTCGGCGCTAGCGGGAACTACGAGCAGTACTTC
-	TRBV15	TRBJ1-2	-	CATSRLTNYGYTF	TGTGCCACCAGCAGACTTACTAACTATGGCTACACCTTC
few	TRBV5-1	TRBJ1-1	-	CASTNPRGLNTEAFF	TGCGCCAGCACCAATCCGAGGGGACTGAACACTGAAGCTTTCTTT
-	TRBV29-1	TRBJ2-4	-	CSVDLPEDIQYF	TGCAGCGTTGATTTGCCGGAGGACATTCAGTACTTC
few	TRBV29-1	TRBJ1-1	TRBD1	CSGDRQGSTEAFF	TGCAGCGGGGACCGACAGGGGAGCACTGAAGCTTTCTTT
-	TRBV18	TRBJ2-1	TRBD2	CASAPGLVFGNNEQFF	TGTGCCAGCGCGCCGGGACTAGTGTTTGGAAACAATGAGCAGTTCTTC
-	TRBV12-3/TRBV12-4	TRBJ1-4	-	CASSYDSSWQKLFF	TGTGCCAGCAGTTACGACAGTTCCTGGCAAAAACTGTTTTTT
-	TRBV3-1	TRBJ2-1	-	CASSQDLVTNEQFF	TGTGCCAGCAGCCAAGATTTGGTCACCAATGAGCAGTTCTTC
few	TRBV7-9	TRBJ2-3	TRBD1	CASSHSRDRVHF	TGTGCCAGCAGCCATAGCAGGGACAGGGTACATTTT
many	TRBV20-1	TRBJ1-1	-	CSPVREAITEAFF	TGCAGTCCCGTCCGGGAAGCGATCACTGAAGCTTTCTTT
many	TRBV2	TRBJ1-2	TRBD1	CASSATGIHGYTF	TGTGCCAGCAGTGCGACAGGGATCCATGGCTACACCTTC
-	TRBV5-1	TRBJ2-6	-	CASSDTFSSGANVLTF	TGCGCCAGCTCGGACACTTTCAGCTCTGGGGCCAACGTCCTGACTTTC
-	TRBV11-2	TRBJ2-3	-	CASSLFGISDTQYF	TGTGCCAGCAGTCTTTTCGGGATCTCAGATACGCAGTATTTT
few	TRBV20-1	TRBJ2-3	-	CSARVEGTDTQYF	TGCAGTGCTAGAGTCGAAGGCACAGATACGCAGTATTTT
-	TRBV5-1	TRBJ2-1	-	CASSLALLATNEQFF	TGCGCCAGCAGCTTGGCCTTATTAGCGACCAATGAGCAGTTCTTC
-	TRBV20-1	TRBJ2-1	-	CSGSGLNEQFF	TGCAGTGGGAGCGGTTTAAATGAGCAGTTCTTC
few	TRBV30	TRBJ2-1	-	CAWSDSMSEQFF	TGTGCCTGGAGCGACTCAATGTCCGAGCAGTTCTTC
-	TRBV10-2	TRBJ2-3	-	CASWNPWGSTDTQYF	TGCGCCAGCTGGAATCCTTGGGGGAGCACAGATACGCAGTATTTT
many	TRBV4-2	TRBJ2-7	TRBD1	CASSQERQGTYEQYF	TGTGCCAGCAGCCAAGAAAGACAGGGGACCTACGAGCAGTACTTC
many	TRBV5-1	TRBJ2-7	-	CASSLDGTYEQYF	TGCGCCAGCAGCTTGGACGGAACCTACGAGCAGTACTTC
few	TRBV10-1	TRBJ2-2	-	CASQTGLAGELFF	TGCGCCAGCCAAACAGGGCTCGCCGGGGAGCTGTTTTTT
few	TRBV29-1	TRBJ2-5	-	CSLGHGETQYF	TGCAGCTTGGGTCACGGAGAGACCCAGTACTTC